This is a list of T cell receptor beta chains from one sample in a study of blood T cell repertoires in COVID-19. Data came from immunoSEQ multiplex PCR; TCRdb stores just in-frame clones and leaves some out. Among around 100,000 clones listed, over 80% were seen once. The sample comprised peripheral blood. These receptor sequences come from a woman in her 70s with acute or convalescent COVID-19. The CDR3 runs from the conserved cysteine through the conserved F or W. The D gene is left open where the match is weak. Only part of the rows carry a size: once, few, many, or a class if the clone is expanded.

clone size: few; J gene: TRBJ2-7; D gene: TRBD2; V gene: TRBV6-5; CDR3 DNA: TGTGCCAGCAGTTCGTCGGCGGGGGTGACCTACGAGCAGTACTTC; CDR3 protein: CASSSSAGVTYEQYF
clone size: NA; J gene: TRBJ1-5; D gene: TRBD1; V gene: TRBV5-1; CDR3 DNA: TGCGCCAGCAGCTCCGGGACAGGGGGCCTTCAGCCCCAGCATTTT; CDR3 protein: CASSSGTGGLQPQHF
clone size: NA; J gene: TRBJ1-2; D gene: NA; V gene: TRBV10-3; CDR3 DNA: TGTGCCATCAGTGGTGCGGGGCACTATGGCTACACCTTC; CDR3 protein: CAISGAGHYGYTF
clone size: once; J gene: TRBJ2-7; D gene: NA; V gene: TRBV7-9; CDR3 DNA: TGTGCCAGCAGCCCGGGGATGGTGGGGGAGCAGTACTTC; CDR3 protein: CASSPGMVGEQYF
clone size: NA; J gene: TRBJ1-2; D gene: NA; V gene: TRBV28; CDR3 DNA: TGTGCCAGCAGTTTGGCCGCCGGACAGAATCTCTATGGCTACACCTTC; CDR3 protein: CASSLAAGQNLYGYTF
clone size: NA; J gene: TRBJ2-2; D gene: NA; V gene: TRBV18; CDR3 DNA: TGTGCCAGCTCACCACTGCGGGGACAGGGGGAGCTGTTTTTT; CDR3 protein: CASSPLRGQGELFF
clone size: NA; J gene: TRBJ2-3; D gene: NA; V gene: TRBV11-1; CDR3 DNA: TGTGCCAGCAGCTTAATAAGGGGCCCCACAGATACGCAGTATTTT; CDR3 protein: CASSLIRGPTDTQYF
clone size: NA; J gene: TRBJ2-6; D gene: TRBD1; V gene: TRBV5-6; CDR3 DNA: TGTGCCAGCAGCTTTAGTGAGGGGGCAATATCTGGGGCCAACGTCCTGACTTTC; CDR3 protein: CASSFSEGAISGANVLTF
clone size: NA; J gene: TRBJ1-1; D gene: NA; V gene: TRBV5-5; CDR3 DNA: TGTGCCAGCAAAGCCGGAGGGTCGAATACGAACACTGAAGCTTTCTTT; CDR3 protein: CASKAGGSNTNTEAFF
clone size: NA; J gene: TRBJ2-1; D gene: NA; V gene: TRBV5-4; CDR3 DNA: TGTGCCAGCAGCTTGCTCCGAGGGGGTGAGCAGTTCTTC; CDR3 protein: CASSLLRGGEQFF
clone size: NA; J gene: TRBJ2-5; D gene: NA; V gene: TRBV24-1; CDR3 DNA: TGTGCCACCAGTGATCCGAGCCGAGAGACCCAGTACTTC; CDR3 protein: CATSDPSRETQYF
clone size: NA; J gene: TRBJ2-3; D gene: TRBD2; V gene: TRBV19; CDR3 DNA: TGTGCCAGTAGAGCGGGAGCGGCAGATACGCAGTATTTT; CDR3 protein: CASRAGAADTQYF
clone size: NA; J gene: TRBJ2-2; D gene: TRBD2; V gene: TRBV4-1; CDR3 DNA: TGCGCCAGCAGCCAAGGGGCGGGGGTTAACACCGGGGAGCTGTTTTTT; CDR3 protein: CASSQGAGVNTGELFF
clone size: NA; J gene: TRBJ2-7; D gene: TRBD1; V gene: TRBV5-4; CDR3 DNA: TGTGCCAGCAGCGCGTCCGGGACAGGTTCCTACGAGCAGTACTTC; CDR3 protein: CASSASGTGSYEQYF
clone size: NA; J gene: TRBJ1-4; D gene: TRBD1; V gene: TRBV6-1; CDR3 DNA: TGTGCCAGCAGTGAGACCGGGACAGGGCTGGAAAAACTGTTTTTT; CDR3 protein: CASSETGTGLEKLFF
clone size: NA; J gene: TRBJ2-7; D gene: TRBD2; V gene: TRBV5-4; CDR3 DNA: TGTGCCAGCAGTACAAGCGGGGGACGAGCCTACGAGCAGTACTTC; CDR3 protein: CASSTSGGRAYEQYF
clone size: NA; J gene: TRBJ2-3; D gene: TRBD2; V gene: TRBV19; CDR3 DNA: TGTGCCAGTGCACTAGCGGGAGACACAGATACGCAGTATTTT; CDR3 protein: CASALAGDTDTQYF
clone size: NA; J gene: TRBJ1-5; D gene: TRBD1; V gene: TRBV6-5; CDR3 DNA: TGTGCCAGCAGCCGCGGGACAGGGAGTAGTCAGCCCCAGCATTTT; CDR3 protein: CASSRGTGSSQPQHF
clone size: NA; J gene: TRBJ2-7; D gene: TRBD2; V gene: TRBV5-4; CDR3 DNA: TGTGCCAGCAGCTTTCAAGGACTAGCGGGCGAGGGCTACGAGCAGTACTTC; CDR3 protein: CASSFQGLAGEGYEQYF
clone size: NA; J gene: TRBJ2-1; D gene: TRBD2; V gene: TRBV6-5; CDR3 DNA: TGTGCCAGCATAGTCGGCGGGAGGGGTATTGGTGAGCAGTTCTTC; CDR3 protein: CASIVGGRGIGEQFF
clone size: NA; J gene: TRBJ2-2; D gene: NA; V gene: TRBV2; CDR3 DNA: TGTGCCAGCAGTGTAAACCGGCTAGCCGGACCCGAAGGTAACACCGGGGAGCTGTTTTTT; CDR3 protein: CASSVNRLAGPEGNTGELFF
clone size: NA; J gene: TRBJ1-1; D gene: NA; V gene: TRBV13; CDR3 DNA: TGTGCCAGCAGCTTAGGCCGAACCGGAGCTTTCTTT; CDR3 protein: CASSLGRTGAFF
clone size: NA; J gene: TRBJ2-5; D gene: NA; V gene: TRBV3-1/TRBV3-2; CDR3 DNA: TGTGCCAGCAGCCCCTGGGGGCACCAAGAGACCCAGTACTTC; CDR3 protein: CASSPWGHQETQYF
clone size: NA; J gene: TRBJ2-1; D gene: TRBD1; V gene: TRBV7-3; CDR3 DNA: TGTGCCAGCAGCGGAGGACAGGGGGGAAATGAGCAGTTCTTC; CDR3 protein: CASSGGQGGNEQFF
clone size: NA; J gene: TRBJ1-1; D gene: NA; V gene: TRBV28; CDR3 DNA: TGTGCCAGCACTTTCACAGCGAACACTGAAGCTTTCTTT; CDR3 protein: CASTFTANTEAFF
clone size: NA; J gene: TRBJ2-5; D gene: NA; V gene: TRBV5-1; CDR3 DNA: TGCGCCAGCAGCTTGGAGAGCAGGGTAGAGACCCAGTACTTC; CDR3 protein: CASSLESRVETQYF